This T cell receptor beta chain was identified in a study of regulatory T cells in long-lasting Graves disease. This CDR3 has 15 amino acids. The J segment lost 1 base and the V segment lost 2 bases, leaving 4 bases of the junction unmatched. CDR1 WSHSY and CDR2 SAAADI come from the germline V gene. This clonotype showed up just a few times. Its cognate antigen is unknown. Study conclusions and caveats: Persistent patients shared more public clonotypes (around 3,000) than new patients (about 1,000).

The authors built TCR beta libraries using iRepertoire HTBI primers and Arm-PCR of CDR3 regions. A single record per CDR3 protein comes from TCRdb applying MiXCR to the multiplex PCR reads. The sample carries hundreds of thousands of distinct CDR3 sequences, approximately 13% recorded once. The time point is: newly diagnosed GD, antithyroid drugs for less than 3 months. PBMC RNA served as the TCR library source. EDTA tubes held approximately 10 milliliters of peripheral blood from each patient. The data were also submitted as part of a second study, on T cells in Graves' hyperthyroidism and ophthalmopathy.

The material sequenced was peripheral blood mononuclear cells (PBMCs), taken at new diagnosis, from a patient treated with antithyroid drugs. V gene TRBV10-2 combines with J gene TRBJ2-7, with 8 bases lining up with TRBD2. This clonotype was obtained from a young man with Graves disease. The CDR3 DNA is TGCGCCAGCAGTGAGGTAATAGCGGGGTCCTACGAGCAGTACTTC. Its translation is CASSEVIAGSYEQYF.